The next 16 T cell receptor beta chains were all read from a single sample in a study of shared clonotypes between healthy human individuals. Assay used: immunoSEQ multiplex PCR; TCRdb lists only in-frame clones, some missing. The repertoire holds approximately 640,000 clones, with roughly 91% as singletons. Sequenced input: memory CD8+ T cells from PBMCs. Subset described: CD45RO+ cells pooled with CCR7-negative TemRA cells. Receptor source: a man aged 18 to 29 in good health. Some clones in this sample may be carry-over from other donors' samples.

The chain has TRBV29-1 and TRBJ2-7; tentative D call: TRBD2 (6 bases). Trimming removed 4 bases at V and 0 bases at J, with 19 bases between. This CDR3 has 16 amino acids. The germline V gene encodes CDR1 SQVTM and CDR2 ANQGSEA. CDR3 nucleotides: TGCAGCGTTGTAGTAGTGGGGCTAGCGCACTCCTACGAGCAGTACTTC. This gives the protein CSVVVVGLAHSYEQYF.

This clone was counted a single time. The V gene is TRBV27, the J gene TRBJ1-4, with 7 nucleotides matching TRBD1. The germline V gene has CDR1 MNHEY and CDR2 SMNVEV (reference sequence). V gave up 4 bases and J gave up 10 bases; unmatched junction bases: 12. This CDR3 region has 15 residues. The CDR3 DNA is TGTGCCAGCAGTTCCAGGGTGGGACAGTTCGGAAAACTGTTTTTT. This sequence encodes CASSSRVGQFGKLFF.

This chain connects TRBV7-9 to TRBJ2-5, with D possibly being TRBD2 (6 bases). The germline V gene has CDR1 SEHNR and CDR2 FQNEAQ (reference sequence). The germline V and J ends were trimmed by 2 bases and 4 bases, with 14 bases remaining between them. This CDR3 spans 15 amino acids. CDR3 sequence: CASSLLAGFGETQYF. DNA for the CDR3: TGTGCCAGCAGCTTATTGGCGGGGTTTGGAGAGACCCAGTACTTC.

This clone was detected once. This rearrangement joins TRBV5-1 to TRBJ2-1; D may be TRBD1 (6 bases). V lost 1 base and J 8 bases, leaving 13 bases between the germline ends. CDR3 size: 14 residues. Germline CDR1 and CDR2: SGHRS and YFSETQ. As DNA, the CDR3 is TGCGCCAGCAGCTTGTCGGCAGGGGCATATGAGCAGTTCTTC. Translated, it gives CASSLSAGAYEQFF.

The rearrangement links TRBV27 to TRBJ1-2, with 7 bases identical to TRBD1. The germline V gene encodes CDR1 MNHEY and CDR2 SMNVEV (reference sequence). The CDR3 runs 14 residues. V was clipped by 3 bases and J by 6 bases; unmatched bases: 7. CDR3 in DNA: TGTGCCAGCAGTTTGGTTCAGGGGGGTGATGGCTACACCTTC. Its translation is CASSLVQGGDGYTF.

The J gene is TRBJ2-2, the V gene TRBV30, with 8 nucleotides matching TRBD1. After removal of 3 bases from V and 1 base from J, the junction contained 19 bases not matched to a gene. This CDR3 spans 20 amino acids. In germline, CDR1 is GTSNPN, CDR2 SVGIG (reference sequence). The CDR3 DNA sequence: TGTGCCTGGAGCCCTGACAGGGGTGGTTCGTTTGTGGGGAACACCGGGGAGCTGTTTTTT. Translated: CAWSPDRGGSFVGNTGELFF.

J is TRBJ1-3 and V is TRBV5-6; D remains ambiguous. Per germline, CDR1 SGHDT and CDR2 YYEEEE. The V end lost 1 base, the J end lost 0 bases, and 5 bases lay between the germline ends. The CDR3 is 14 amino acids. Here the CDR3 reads CASSLPTSGNTIYF. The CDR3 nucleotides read TGTGCCAGCAGCTTGCCGACCTCTGGAAACACCATATATTTT.

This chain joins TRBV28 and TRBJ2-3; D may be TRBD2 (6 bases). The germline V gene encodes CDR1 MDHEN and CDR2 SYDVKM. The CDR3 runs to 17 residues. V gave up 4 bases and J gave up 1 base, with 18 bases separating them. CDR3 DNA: TGTGCCAGCAGTTCACTCCGAATACTAGCAGGCACAGATACGCAGTATTTT. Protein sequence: CASSSLRILAGTDTQYF.

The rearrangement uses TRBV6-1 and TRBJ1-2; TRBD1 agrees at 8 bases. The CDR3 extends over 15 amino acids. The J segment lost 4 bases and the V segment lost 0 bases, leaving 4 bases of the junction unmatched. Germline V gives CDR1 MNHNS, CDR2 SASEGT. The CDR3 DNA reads TGTGCCAGCAGTGAAGCACCGGACAGGGCCTATGGCTACACCTTC. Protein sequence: CASSEAPDRAYGYTF.

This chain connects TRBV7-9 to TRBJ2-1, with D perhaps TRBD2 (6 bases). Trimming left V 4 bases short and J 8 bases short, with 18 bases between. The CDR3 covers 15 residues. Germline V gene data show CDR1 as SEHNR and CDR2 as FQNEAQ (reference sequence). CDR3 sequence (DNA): TGTGCCAGCAGCTCCTCGCCTAGCGCGGTCGATGAGCAGTTCTTC. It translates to CASSSSPSAVDEQFF.

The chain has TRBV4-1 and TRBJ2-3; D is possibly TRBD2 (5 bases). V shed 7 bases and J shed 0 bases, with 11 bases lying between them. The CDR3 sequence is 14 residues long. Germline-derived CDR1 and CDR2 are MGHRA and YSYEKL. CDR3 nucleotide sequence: TGCGCCAGCATGGAGCGGCCTAGCACAGATACGCAGTATTTT. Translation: CASMERPSTDTQYF.

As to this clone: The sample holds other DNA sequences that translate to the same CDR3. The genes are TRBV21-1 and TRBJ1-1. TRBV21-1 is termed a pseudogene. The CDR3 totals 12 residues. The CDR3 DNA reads TGTGCCAGCAGCACCCCGGGCACTGAAGCTTTCTTT. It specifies CASSTPGTEAFF.

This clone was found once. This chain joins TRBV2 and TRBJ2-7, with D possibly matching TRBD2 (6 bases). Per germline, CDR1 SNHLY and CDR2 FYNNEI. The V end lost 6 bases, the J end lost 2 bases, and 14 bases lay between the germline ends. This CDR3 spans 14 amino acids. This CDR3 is CASRGGGPAYEQYF. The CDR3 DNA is TGTGCCAGCAGGGGAGGTGGGCCGGCCTACGAGCAGTACTTC.

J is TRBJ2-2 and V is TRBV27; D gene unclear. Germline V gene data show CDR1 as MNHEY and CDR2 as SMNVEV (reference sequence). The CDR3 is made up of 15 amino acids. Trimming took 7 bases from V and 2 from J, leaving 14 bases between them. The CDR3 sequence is CASNLVGGNTGELFF. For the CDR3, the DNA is TGTGCCAGCAACCTAGTCGGCGGAAACACCGGGGAGCTGTTTTTT.

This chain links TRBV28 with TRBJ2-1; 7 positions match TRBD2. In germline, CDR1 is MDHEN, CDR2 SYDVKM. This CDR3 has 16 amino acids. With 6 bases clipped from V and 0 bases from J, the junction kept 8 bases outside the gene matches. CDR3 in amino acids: CASRTRDYISYNEQFF. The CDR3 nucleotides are TGTGCCAGCAGGACCCGGGACTATATCTCCTACAATGAGCAGTTCTTC.

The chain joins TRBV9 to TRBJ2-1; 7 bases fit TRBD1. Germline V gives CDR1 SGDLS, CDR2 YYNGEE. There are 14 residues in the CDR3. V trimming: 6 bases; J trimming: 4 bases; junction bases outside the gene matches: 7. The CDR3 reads CASTPGTVYNEQFF. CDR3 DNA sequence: TGTGCCAGCACTCCCGGGACAGTATACAATGAGCAGTTCTTC.